This T cell receptor beta chain was obtained from a study of cytomegalovirus exposure and HLA in healthy donors. General study findings and limits: Indistinguishable V segments such as TRBV6-2 and TRBV6-3 were excluded.

Comments on this clone: Its antigen is unknown.

PCR amplification relied on 60 Vbeta primers (plus 13 Jbeta primers). Measured with immunoSEQ multiplex PCR; TCRdb has only the in-frame clones, and not every one. Here the sample spans 81,000 or so clones, 70% to 75% being singletons. The CDR3 runs to 15 residues. Germline lookup yields CDR1 LNHDA and CDR2 SQIVND (reference sequence). V was pared by 3 bases and J by 5 bases, with 4 bases of the junction left unmatched. Sequenced sample: PBMCs. The gene calls are TRBV19 and TRBJ2-3; TRBD1 matches at 11 bases. The clonotype was recovered from a man aged 55 to 70 in good health and CMV-seronegative. The CDR3 DNA sequence: TGTGCCAGTAGTATGGGACAGGGGGGGGGAGATACGCAGTATTTT. It is translated as CASSMGQGGGDTQYF.